This T cell receptor (beta chain) came from a study of blood T cell repertoires in COVID-19 (dated by TCRdb to 2019 to 2021). Concerning the study at large: Samples covering the acute and convalescent phases of COVID-19 were provided by collaborators in the United States, Italy and Spain. The prospective study material was composed of cDNA or gDNA derived from T cells, B-cell-depleted T cells, or PBMCs. Subjects who had been exposed to COVID-19, were actively infected with it, or had recovered from it provided the deeply sampled blood TCRbeta repertoires that made up the dataset. The repertoires were released in a freely available public database intended as a resource for research on the immune response to SARS-CoV-2. The samples were drawn from two sources: the first 160 participants of the ongoing ImmuneRACE study, and 1,254 subjects contributed by 6 global collaborators. Nearly every sample came with metadata listing a de-identified subject ID, COVID-19 status, age in years and sex. Where HLA class I and class II types were available, the types were taken from metadata supplied by the sample provider, not from assay-based typing. Overall results and qualifications from the work: The quantity of clinical and demographic metadata differed by source and by participant and was supplied without curation.

Collaborating institutions collected whole blood in K2EDTA tubes following their own protocols. For TCRbeta analysis, collaborators shipped samples as frozen whole blood, isolated PBMCs, or DNA extracted from either of those sample types. According to the germline V gene, CDR1 reads SGDLS and CDR2 reads YYNGEE. From its cysteine to its phenylalanine, the CDR3 spans 16 amino acids. This entry keeps only the CDR3 DNA: 48 bases, framed from base 1. V is cut back by 0 bases and J by 0 bases, with 4 bases in the junction unmatched. This clone came up a few times. Its antigen specificity is not known. No base quality values were provided; no much bigger clone lies one nucleotide off. TCRbeta CDR3 regions were amplified from genomic DNA using the immunoSEQ Assay, a bias-controlled multiplex PCR. In the source study's methods: The number of nucleated cells in each sample was estimated from the amplification of reference gene primers within the assay. To quantify the absolute abundance of each unique TCRbeta CDR3 rearrangement, sequence reads were collapsed and filtered. For each sample, productive Simpson clonality was calculated as the square root of Simpson's diversity index across productive rearrangements. The table was pulled from immuneACCESS by TCRdb, which kept in-frame rearrangements only. Such tables lose some clones; where checked, under half of the loss comes from unresolved V genes, and the rest has no known cause. V, J and clone size are taken as reported in that table, and D and trimming were inferred from the DNA itself. The sample table records over 50,000 clones; approximately 78% of these occur just once. 15% to 18% of the sample comes from the top ten.

The rearranged chain carries TRBV9 and TRBJ1-1, and 8 bases in between align with TRBD1. This TCR came from a man older than 75 with acute or convalescent COVID-19. The sequenced sample consisted of peripheral blood. The CDR3 region has the sequence CASSVGTGSLNTEAFF. In nucleotide form, the sequence is TGTGCCAGCAGCGTAGGGACAGGGAGTTTGAACACTGAAGCTTTCTTT.